This entry concerns a single TCR beta chain. This entry comes from a study of blood T cell repertoires in COVID-19. The overall study: T cells, B-cell-depleted T cells, or PBMCs provided the cDNA or gDNA that served as material.

Original analysis: The authors estimated nucleated cell counts from reference gene primer amplification. Generated by immunoSEQ multiplex PCR, the TCRdb table keeps only in-frame clones and is missing some. The V and J calls and clone size were taken over from that table, and D and trimming were inferred from the DNA. The sample lists approximately 260,000 clones, around 78% occurring once. Unmatched junction bases numbered 8, after V lost 4 bases and J lost 3 bases. The CDR3 is 16 amino acids. Germline CDR1 reads SGHRS; CDR2 reads YFSETQ. V is TRBV5-1 and J is TRBJ1-4; 8 bases match TRBD1. The receptor was isolated from a man aged 55 to 69 who had recovered from COVID-19. Sequencing was done on a sample of peripheral blood. The CDR3 nucleotides are TGCGCCAGCAGCCGGCCCCCAGGGGGCCCTAATGAAAAACTGTTTTTT. This translates into CASSRPPGGPNEKLFF. The variable domain in full, completed from reference TRBV5-1 and TRBJ1-4, reads KAGVTQTPRYLIKTRGQQVTLSCSPISGHRSVSWYQQTPGQGLQFLFEYFSETQRNKGNFPGRFSGRQFSNSRSEMNVSTLELGDSALYLCASSRPPGGPNEKLFFGSGTQLSVL.